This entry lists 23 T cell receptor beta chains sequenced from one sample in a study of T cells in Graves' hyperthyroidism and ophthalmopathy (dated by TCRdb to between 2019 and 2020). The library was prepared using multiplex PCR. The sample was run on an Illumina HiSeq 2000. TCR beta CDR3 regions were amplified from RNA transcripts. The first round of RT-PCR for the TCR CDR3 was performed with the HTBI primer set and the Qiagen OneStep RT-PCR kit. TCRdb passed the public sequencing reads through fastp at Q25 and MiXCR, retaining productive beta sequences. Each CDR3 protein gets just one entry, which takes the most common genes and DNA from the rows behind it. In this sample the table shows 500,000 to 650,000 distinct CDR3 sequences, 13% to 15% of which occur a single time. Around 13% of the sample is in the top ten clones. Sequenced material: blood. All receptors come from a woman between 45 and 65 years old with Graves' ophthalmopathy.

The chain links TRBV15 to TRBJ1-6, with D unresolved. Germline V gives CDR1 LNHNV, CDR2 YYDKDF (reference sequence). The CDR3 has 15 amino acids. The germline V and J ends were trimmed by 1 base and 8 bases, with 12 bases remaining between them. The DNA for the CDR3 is TGTGCCACCAGCAGAGTCGGTGGCGGGGATTCACCCCTCCACTTT. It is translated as CATSRVGGGDSPLHF. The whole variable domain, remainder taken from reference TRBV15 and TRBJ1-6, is DAMVIQNPRYQVTQFGKPVTLSCSQTLNHNVMYWYQQKSSQAPKLLFHYYDKDFNNEADTPDNFQSRRPNTSFCFLDIRSPGLGDTAMYLCATSRVGGGDSPLHFGNGTRLTVT.

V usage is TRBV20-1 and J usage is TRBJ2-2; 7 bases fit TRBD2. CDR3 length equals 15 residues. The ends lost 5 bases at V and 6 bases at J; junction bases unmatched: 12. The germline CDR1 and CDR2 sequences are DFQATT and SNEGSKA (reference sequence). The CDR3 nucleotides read TGCAGTGCTTGGGGAGGGGAGCGCGTTGCCGGGGAGCTGTTTTTT. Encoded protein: CSAWGGERVAGELFF.

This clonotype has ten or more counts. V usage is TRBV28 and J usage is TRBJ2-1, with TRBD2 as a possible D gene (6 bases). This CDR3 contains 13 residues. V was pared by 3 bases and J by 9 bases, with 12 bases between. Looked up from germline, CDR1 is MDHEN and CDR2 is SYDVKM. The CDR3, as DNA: TGTGCCAGCAGTTTGCCCCACGGGGGTGAGCAGTTCTTC. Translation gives CASSLPHGGEQFF.

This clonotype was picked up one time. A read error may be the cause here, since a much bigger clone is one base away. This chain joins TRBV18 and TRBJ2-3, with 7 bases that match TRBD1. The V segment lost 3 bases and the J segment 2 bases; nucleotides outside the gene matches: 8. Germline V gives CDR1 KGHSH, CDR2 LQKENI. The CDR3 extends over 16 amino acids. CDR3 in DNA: TGTGCCAGCTCACCGATTCCCCAGGGGGACACAGATACGCAGTATTTT. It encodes CASSPIPQGDTDTQYF.

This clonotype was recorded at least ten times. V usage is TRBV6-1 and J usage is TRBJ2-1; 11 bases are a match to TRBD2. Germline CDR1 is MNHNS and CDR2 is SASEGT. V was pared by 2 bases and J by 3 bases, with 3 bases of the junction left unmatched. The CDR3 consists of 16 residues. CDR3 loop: CASSEFSGRVYNEQFF. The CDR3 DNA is TGTGCCAGCAGTGAATTTAGCGGGAGGGTCTACAATGAGCAGTTCTTC.

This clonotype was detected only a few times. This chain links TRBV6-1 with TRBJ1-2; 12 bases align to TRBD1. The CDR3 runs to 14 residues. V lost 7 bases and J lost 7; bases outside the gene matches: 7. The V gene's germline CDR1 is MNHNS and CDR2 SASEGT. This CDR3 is CASITGTGGGGYTF. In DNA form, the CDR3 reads TGTGCCAGCATTACCGGGACAGGGGGCGGTGGCTACACCTTC.

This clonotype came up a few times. DNA for the CDR3: TGTGCCAGCAGCCAACTAGCGGGAGGGTGGGAGACCCAGTACTTC. Encoded protein: CASSQLAGGWETQYF. The chain recombines TRBV4-2 with TRBJ2-5; 12 bases line up with TRBD2. Germline trimming cut 2 bases from V and 5 bases from J; bases unmatched to any gene: 3. Germline CDR1 LGHNA, CDR2 YNFKEQ. The CDR3 contains 15 residues.

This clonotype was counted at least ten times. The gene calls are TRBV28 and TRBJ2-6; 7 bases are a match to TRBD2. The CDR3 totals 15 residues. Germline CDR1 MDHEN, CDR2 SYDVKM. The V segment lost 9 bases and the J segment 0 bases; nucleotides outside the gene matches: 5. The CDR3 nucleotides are TGTGCCAGTTGGGGGGGTAGCTCTGGGGCCAACGTCCTGACTTTC. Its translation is CASWGGSSGANVLTF.

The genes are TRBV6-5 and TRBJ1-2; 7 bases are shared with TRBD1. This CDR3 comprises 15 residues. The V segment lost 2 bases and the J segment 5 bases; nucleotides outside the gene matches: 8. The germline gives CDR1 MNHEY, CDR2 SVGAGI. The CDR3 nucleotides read TGTGCCAGCAGTTACGAAAGGGGGCGCTCATATGGCTACACCTTC. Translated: CASSYERGRSYGYTF.

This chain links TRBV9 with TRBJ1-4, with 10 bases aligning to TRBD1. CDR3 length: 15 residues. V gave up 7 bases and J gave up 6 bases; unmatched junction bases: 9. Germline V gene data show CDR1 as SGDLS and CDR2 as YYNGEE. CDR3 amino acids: CASAGTGVPDEKLFF. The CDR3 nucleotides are TGTGCCAGCGCCGGGACAGGGGTTCCGGATGAAAAACTGTTTTTT.

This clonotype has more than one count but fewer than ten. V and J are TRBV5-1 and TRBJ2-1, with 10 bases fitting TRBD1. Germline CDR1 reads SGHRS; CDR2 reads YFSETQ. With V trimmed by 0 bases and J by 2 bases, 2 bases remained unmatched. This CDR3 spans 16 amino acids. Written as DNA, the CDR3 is TGCGCCAGCAGCTTGGCGGGACAGGGGACCTACAATGAGCAGTTCTTC. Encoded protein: CASSLAGQGTYNEQFF. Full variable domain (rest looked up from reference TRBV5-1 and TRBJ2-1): KAGVTQTPRYLIKTRGQQVTLSCSPISGHRSVSWYQQTPGQGLQFLFEYFSETQRNKGNFPGRFSGRQFSNSRSEMNVSTLELGDSALYLCASSLAGQGTYNEQFFGPGTRLTVL.

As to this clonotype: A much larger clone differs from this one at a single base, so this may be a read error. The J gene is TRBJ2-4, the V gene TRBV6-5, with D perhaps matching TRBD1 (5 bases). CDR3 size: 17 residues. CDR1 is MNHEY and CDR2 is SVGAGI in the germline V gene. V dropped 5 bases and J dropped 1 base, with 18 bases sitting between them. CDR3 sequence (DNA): TGTGCCAGCAGTCACATCGTCAGGGAATTGGCCAAAAACATTCAGTACTTC. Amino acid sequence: CASSHIVRELAKNIQYF.

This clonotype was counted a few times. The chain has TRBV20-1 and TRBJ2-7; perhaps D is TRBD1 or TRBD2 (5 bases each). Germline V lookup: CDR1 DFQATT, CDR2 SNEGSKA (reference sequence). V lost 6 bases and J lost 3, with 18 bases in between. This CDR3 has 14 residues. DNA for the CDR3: TGCAGTGCAACCCGACTCCAGAGGGGCTACGAGCAGTACTTC. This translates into CSATRLQRGYEQYF.

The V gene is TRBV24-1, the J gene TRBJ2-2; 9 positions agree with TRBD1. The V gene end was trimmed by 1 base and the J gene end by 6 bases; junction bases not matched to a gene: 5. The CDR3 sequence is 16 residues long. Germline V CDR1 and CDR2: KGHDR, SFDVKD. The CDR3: CATSDLRQGGAGELFF. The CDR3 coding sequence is TGTGCCACCAGTGATTTAAGACAGGGGGGAGCCGGGGAGCTGTTTTTT.

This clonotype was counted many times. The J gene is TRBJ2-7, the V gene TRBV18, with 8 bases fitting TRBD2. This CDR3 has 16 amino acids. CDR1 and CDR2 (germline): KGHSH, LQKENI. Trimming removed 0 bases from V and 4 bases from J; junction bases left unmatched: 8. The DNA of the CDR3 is TGTGCCAGCTCACCACCAGGTAGCGGGATCTGGTACGAGCAGTACTTC. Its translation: CASSPPGSGIWYEQYF. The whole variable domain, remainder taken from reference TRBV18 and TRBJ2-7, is NAGVMQNPRHLVRRRGQEARLRCSPMKGHSHVYWYRQLPEEGLKFMVYLQKENIIDESGMPKERFSAEFPKEGPSILRIQQVVRGDSAAYFCASSPPGSGIWYEQYFGPGTRLTVT.

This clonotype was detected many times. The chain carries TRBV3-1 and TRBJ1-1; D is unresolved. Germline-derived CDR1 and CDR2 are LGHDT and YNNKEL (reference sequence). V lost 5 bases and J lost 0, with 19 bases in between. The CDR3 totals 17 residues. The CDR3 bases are TGTGCCAGCAGCTTCCGTAGAGGTCCTAAGATGAACACTGAAGCTTTCTTT. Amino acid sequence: CASSFRRGPKMNTEAFF.

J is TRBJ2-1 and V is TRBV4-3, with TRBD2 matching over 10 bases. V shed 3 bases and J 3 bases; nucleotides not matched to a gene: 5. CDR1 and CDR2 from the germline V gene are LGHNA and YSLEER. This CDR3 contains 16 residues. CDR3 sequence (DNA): TGCGCCAGCAGCCACACTAGCGGGAATTACTACAATGAGCAGTTCTTC. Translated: CASSHTSGNYYNEQFF.

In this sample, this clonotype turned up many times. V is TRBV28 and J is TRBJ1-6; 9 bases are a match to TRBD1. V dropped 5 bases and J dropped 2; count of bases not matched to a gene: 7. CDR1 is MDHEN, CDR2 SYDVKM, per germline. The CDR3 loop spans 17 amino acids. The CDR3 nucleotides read TGTGCCAGCAGTCTCGGACAGGGGAGCCCCTATAATTCACCCCTCCACTTT. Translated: CASSLGQGSPYNSPLHF.

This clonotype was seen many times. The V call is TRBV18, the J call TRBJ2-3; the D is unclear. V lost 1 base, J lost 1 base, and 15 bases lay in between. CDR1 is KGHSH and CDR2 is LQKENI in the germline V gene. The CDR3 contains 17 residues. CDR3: CASSPQSPALGTDTQYF. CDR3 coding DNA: TGTGCCAGCTCACCACAGTCACCGGCTCTGGGCACAGATACGCAGTATTTT.

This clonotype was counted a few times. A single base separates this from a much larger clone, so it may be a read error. Written as DNA, the CDR3 is TGTGCCAGCAGTTTTATGGTACGCGACGGGTCGTCAACAGATACGCAGTATTTT. It translates to CASSFMVRDGSSTDTQYF. The chain combines TRBV12-3 or TRBV12-4 with TRBJ2-3; no reliable D call. V lost 3 bases, J lost 3 bases, and 22 bases lay in between. The CDR3 consists of 18 residues.

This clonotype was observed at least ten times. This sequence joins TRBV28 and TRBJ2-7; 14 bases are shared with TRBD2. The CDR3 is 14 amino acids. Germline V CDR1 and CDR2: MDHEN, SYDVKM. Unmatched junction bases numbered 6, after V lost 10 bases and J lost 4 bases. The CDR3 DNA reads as TGTGCCACCGCCGGGACTAGCGGGAGTTACGAGCAGTACTTC. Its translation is CATAGTSGSYEQYF.

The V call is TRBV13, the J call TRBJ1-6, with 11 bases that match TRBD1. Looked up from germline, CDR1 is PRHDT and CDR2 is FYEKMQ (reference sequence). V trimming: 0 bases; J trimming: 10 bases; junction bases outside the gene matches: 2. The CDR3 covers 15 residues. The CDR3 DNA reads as TGTGCCAGCAGCTTAGGGGACAGGGGGCTCTCACCCCTCCACTTT. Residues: CASSLGDRGLSPLHF.

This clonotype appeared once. The CDR3 coding sequence is TGTGCCAGCAGTTCTCAGCGGGAGACCGGGGAGCTGTTTTTT. Protein product: CASSSQRETGELFF. The V gene is TRBV27, the J gene TRBJ2-2, with 8 bases that match TRBD2. Per germline, CDR1 MNHEY and CDR2 SMNVEV (reference sequence). The CDR3 runs 14 residues. J lost 5 bases, V lost 4 bases, and 3 bases had no gene match.